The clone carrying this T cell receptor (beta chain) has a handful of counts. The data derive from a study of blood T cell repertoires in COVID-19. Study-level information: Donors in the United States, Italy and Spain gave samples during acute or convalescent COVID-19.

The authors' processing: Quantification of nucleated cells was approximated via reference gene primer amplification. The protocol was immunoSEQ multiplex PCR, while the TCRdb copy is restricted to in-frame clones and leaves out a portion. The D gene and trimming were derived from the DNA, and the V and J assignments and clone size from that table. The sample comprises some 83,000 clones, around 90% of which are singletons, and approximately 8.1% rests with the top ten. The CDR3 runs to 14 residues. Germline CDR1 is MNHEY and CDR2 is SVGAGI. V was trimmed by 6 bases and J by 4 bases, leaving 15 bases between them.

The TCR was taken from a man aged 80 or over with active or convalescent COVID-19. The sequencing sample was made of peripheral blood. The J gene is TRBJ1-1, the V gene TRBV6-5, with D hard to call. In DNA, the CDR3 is TGTGCCAGCAGCCCAAGCGGGGTCGGCACTGAAGCTTTCTTT. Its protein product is CASSPSGVGTEAFF.